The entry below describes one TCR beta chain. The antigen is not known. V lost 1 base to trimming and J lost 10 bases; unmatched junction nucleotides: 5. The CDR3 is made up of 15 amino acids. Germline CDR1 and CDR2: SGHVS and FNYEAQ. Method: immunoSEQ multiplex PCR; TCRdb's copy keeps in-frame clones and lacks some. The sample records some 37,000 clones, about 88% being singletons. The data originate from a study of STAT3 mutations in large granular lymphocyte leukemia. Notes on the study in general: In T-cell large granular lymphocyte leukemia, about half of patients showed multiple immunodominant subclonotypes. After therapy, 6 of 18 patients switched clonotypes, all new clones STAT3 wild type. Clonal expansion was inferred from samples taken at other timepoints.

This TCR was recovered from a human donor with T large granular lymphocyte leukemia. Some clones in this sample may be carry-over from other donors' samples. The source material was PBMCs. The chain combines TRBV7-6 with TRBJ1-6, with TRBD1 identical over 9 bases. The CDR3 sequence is CASSLEGQGGSPLHF. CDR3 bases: TGTGCCAGCAGCTTAGAGGGACAGGGAGGATCACCCCTCCACTTT.